What follows describes a single T cell receptor (beta chain). The assay was immunoSEQ multiplex PCR, and TCRdb's table has in-frame clones only and misses some. Here the sample spans some 130,000 clones, approximately 78% being singletons. These data belong to a study of blood T cell repertoires in COVID-19. On the study more broadly: Sources were T cells, B-cell-depleted T cells, or PBMCs; the material itself was cDNA or gDNA.

The V gene's germline CDR1 is MNHEY and CDR2 SVGAGI. The trim removed 5 bases at V and 15 bases at J, leaving 8 bases unmatched. The CDR3 has 12 residues. The source of this sequence is a woman between 45 and 65 years old who had recovered from COVID-19. The chain joins TRBV6-5 to TRBJ2-1, with TRBD2 identical over 9 bases. Material: PBMCs or T cells enriched from blood (not recorded which). The CDR3 protein is CASSPIAGVAFF. The CDR3 DNA reads TGTGCCAGCAGTCCCATAGCGGGGGTGGCGTTCTTC.